The 21 T cell receptor beta chains below were found in one sample sequenced in a study of T cell repertoires in cytomegalovirus infection. TCRdb reanalysed the reads using MiXCR and keeps one entry per CDR3 protein. The table has 100,000 to 150,000 distinct CDR3 sequences, roughly 9% seen once. The sequencing sample was made of PBMCs. These receptors were collected from a human donor in good health (CMV status not recorded). Some clones in this sample may be carry-over from other donors' samples.

This clonotype was seen at least ten times. V and J are TRBV28 and TRBJ1-5; a possible D gene is TRBD1 (5 bases). Trimming took 11 bases from V and 4 from J, leaving 24 bases between them. In germline, CDR1 is MDHEN, CDR2 SYDVKM. This CDR3 comprises 16 residues. The CDR3 coding sequence is TGTGCCTGTATATTCGGGGGAGCGAACGTAAATCAGCCCCAGCATTTT. Protein sequence: CACIFGGANVNQPQHF.

Ten or more counts support this clonotype. The V gene is TRBV7-2, the J gene TRBJ1-6; D gene ambiguous. CDR1 is SGHTA, CDR2 FQGNSA, per germline. With 4 bases removed from V and 5 bases from J, the gap between germline ends came to 12 bases. This CDR3 comprises 15 residues. The CDR3 region is CASSSQTRNNSPLHF. The CDR3 DNA sequence: TGTGCCAGCAGCTCTCAGACAAGAAATAATTCACCCCTCCACTTT.

This chain joins TRBV19 and TRBJ2-7, with D possibly TRBD2 on 5 matching bases. The CDR3 contains 14 residues. The germline V and J ends were trimmed by 1 base and 3 bases, with 10 bases remaining between them. Germline-derived CDR1 and CDR2 are LNHDA and SQIVND (reference sequence). CDR3 amino acids: CASSIGTQGYEQYF. For the CDR3, the DNA is TGTGCCAGTAGTATAGGGACTCAAGGCTACGAGCAGTACTTC.

This clonotype was observed many times. The chain combines TRBV5-6 with TRBJ1-1; D may be TRBD1 (6 bases). The germline CDR1 and CDR2 sequences are SGHDT and YYEEEE. This CDR3 has 14 residues. Trimming removed 4 bases at V and 5 bases at J, with 15 bases between. The DNA for the CDR3 is TGTGCCAGCAGCCCGGGACAAGGTCAGACTGAAGCTTTCTTT. Its protein is CASSPGQGQTEAFF.

In this sample, this clonotype turned up many times. The genes are TRBV2 and TRBJ1-2; 10 positions match TRBD1. The germline V gene encodes CDR1 SNHLY and CDR2 FYNNEI. The J segment lost 5 bases and the V segment lost 7 bases, leaving 13 bases of the junction unmatched. This CDR3 contains 16 residues. CDR3 DNA sequence: TGTGCCAGCACCAAGACAGGGGGCAATACCCCTTATGGCTACACCTTC. Amino acid sequence: CASTKTGGNTPYGYTF. Full variable domain (remainder filled in from reference TRBV2 and TRBJ1-2): EPEVTQTPSHQVTQMGQEVILRCVPISNHLYFYWYRQILGQKVEFLVSFYNNEISEKSEIFDDQFSVERPDGSNFTLKIRSTKLEDSAMYFCASTKTGGNTPYGYTFGSGTRLTVV.

This clonotype was counted ten times or more. The chain carries TRBV11-2 and TRBJ2-7; perhaps TRBD1 as D (5 bases). This CDR3 region has 14 residues. Germline V CDR1 and CDR2: SGHAT, FQNNGV. Between the trimmed V and J ends, which lost 3 bases and 0 bases, there was a span of 9 bases. CDR3 in amino acids: CASSLTVYSYEQYF. The CDR3 DNA follows: TGTGCCAGCAGCTTGACAGTCTACTCCTACGAGCAGTACTTC.

This clonotype was seen repeatedly, ten times or more. The CDR3 region is CASSFRGAGDSPLHF. In DNA, the CDR3 is TGTGCCAGCAGTTTCCGCGGGGCCGGAGATTCACCCCTCCACTTT. This sequence joins TRBV7-9 and TRBJ1-6; weak D call: TRBD1 (5 bases). Germline CDR1 SEHNR, CDR2 FQNEAQ (reference sequence). There are 15 residues in the CDR3. Trimming cost V 6 bases and J 8 bases, with 17 bases left between them.

Concerning this clonotype: This is likely a read error, given that the CDR3 carries no conserved phenylalanine or tryptophan at its end. The rearrangement links TRBV20-1 to TRBJ1-2, with a weak D call TRBD1 (6 bases). The V and J ends lost 6 bases and 7 bases respectively, with 21 bases between them. The CDR3 covers 14 residues. CDR1 DFQATT and CDR2 SNEGSKA come from the germline V gene (reference sequence). The CDR3 spells CSAPTQGGGGGYTI. CDR3 DNA: TGCAGTGCCCCAACGCAAGGGGGGGGGGGTGGCTACACCATC.

This clonotype was observed a handful of times. The J gene is TRBJ2-1, the V gene TRBV15; D is unclear. The CDR3 consists of 15 residues. CDR1 is LNHNV and CDR2 is YYDKDF in the germline V gene (reference sequence). The germline V and J ends were trimmed by 0 bases and 1 base, with 7 bases remaining between them. Written as DNA, the CDR3 is TGTGCCACCAGCAGAGATGCTAGGTCCTACAATGAGCAGTTCTTC. Translating gives CATSRDARSYNEQFF.

This clonotype was observed at least ten times. This chain links TRBV12-3 or TRBV12-4 with TRBJ2-1; perhaps TRBD1 as D (5 bases). Trimming took 5 bases from V and 1 from J, leaving 12 bases between them. The CDR3 is made up of 15 amino acids. CDR3 loop: CASSEQVGSYNEQFF. The DNA for the CDR3 is TGTGCCAGCAGTGAACAGGTGGGGTCCTACAATGAGCAGTTCTTC.

This clonotype was observed many times. V is TRBV19 and J is TRBJ2-6; D call uncertain. This CDR3 has 15 amino acids. Germline V lookup: CDR1 LNHDA, CDR2 SQIVND (reference sequence). Between the trimmed V and J ends, which lost 7 bases and 4 bases, there was a span of 14 bases. CDR3 in amino acids: CASNPGRAGANVLTF. CDR3 DNA: TGTGCCAGTAACCCCGGACGTGCGGGGGCCAACGTCCTGACTTTC.

This clonotype was recorded at least ten times. The J gene is TRBJ1-2, the V gene TRBV7-9; tentatively, D is TRBD1 (5 bases). The germline CDR1 and CDR2 sequences are SEHNR and FQNEAQ (reference sequence). V lost 4 bases, J lost 4 bases, and 16 bases lay in between. The CDR3 contains 15 residues. CDR3 bases: TGTGCCAGCAGCTACTCGACAGAGACTTTCTATGGCTACACCTTC. Encoded protein: CASSYSTETFYGYTF.

This clonotype was recorded many times. The chain is built from TRBV7-2 and TRBJ2-3, with 7 bases fitting TRBD2. After removal of 5 bases from V and 0 bases from J, the junction contained 11 bases not matched to a gene. Per germline, CDR1 SGHTA and CDR2 FQGNSA. The CDR3 runs to 17 residues. CDR3 residues: CASSPPPGEGSTDTQYF. Written as DNA, the CDR3 is TGTGCCAGCAGCCCCCCCCCCGGGGAGGGAAGCACAGATACGCAGTATTTT.

This clonotype has a count of ten or more. This chain joins TRBV6-6 and TRBJ2-7, with D possibly TRBD2 on 6 matching bases. Deletions cut 6 bases from V and 2 bases from J, with 11 bases between. Germline V lookup: CDR1 MNHNY, CDR2 SVGAGI (reference sequence). The CDR3 runs 13 residues. The CDR3 DNA reads as TGTGCCAGCAGCCGGGACTTAACCTACGAGCAGTACTTC. Translating gives CASSRDLTYEQYF.

This clonotype was detected only once. One junction end disagrees with the germline gene, perhaps due to a read error. The chain joins TRBV7-2 to TRBJ2-1; possibly TRBD1 or TRBD2 for D (7 bases each). The CDR3 runs 15 residues. Germline CDR1 is SGHTA and CDR2 is FQGNSA. In DNA form, the CDR3 reads TGTGCCAGCAGCTTAGCGCAGGGGGGGTCCAATGAGCAGTATTTC. Amino acids: CASSLAQGGSNEQYF.

This clonotype was counted at least ten times. V usage is TRBV2 and J usage is TRBJ2-3; the D is unclear. Trimming stripped 3 bases from V and 0 bases from J, with 7 bases between. Germline values: CDR1 SNHLY, CDR2 FYNNEI. The CDR3 runs to 14 residues. CDR3 region: CASSDSSSTDTQYF. The DNA for the CDR3 is TGTGCCAGCAGTGACAGCTCTAGCACAGATACGCAGTATTTT.

A note on this clonotype: A much bigger clone sits one base away, suggesting this may be a read error. No conserved phenylalanine or tryptophan is present at the end of the CDR3, so a read error is the likely explanation. V usage is TRBV7-2 and J usage is TRBJ1-2; no definite D call. Germline V CDR1 and CDR2: SGHTA, FQGNSA. This CDR3 region has 18 residues. Between the trimmed V and J ends, which lost 1 base and 0 bases, there was a span of 18 bases. The CDR3 spells CASSLGKGQPLANYGYTL. The CDR3 region has the DNA TGTGCCAGCAGCTTAGGAAAAGGGCAGCCGTTAGCTAACTATGGCTACACCTTA.

This clonotype was counted many times. V and J are TRBV7-6 and TRBJ1-3; no clear D. Trimming removed 5 bases at V and 0 bases at J, with 8 bases between. The CDR3 totals 14 residues. Looked up from germline, CDR1 is SGHVS and CDR2 is FNYEAQ. CDR3 region: CASSLQDSGNTIYF. The CDR3, as DNA: TGTGCCAGCAGCCTCCAGGACTCTGGAAACACCATATATTTT.

The gene calls are TRBV29-1 and TRBJ2-5, with TRBD1 identical over 8 bases. CDR3 length: 14 amino acids. The J segment lost 5 bases and the V segment lost 6 bases, leaving 11 bases of the junction unmatched. The V gene's germline CDR1 is SQVTM and CDR2 ANQGSEA. CDR3 sequence (DNA): TGCAGCGTCCTTCTGGACAGGGAGTACGAGACCCAGTACTTC. Translating gives CSVLLDREYETQYF.

The CDR3 coding sequence is TGCAGTGCTATATGGCCCATGAACACTGAAGCTTTCTTT. Amino acid sequence: CSAIWPMNTEAFF. V gene TRBV20-1 combines with J gene TRBJ1-1; D gene ambiguous. CDR3 size: 13 residues. Germline values: CDR1 DFQATT, CDR2 SNEGSKA (reference sequence). The germline V and J ends were trimmed by 4 bases and 0 bases, with 9 bases remaining between them.

This clonotype was seen a few times. CDR3 nucleotide sequence: TGCAGCGTTGATAGGGGACAGAAAACTGATGAGCAGTTCTTC. It translates to CSVDRGQKTDEQFF. The rearrangement joins TRBV29-1 to TRBJ2-1, with TRBD1 identical over 7 bases. The CDR3 length is 14 residues. Germline loops: CDR1 SQVTM, CDR2 ANQGSEA. After removal of 3 bases from V and 8 bases from J, the junction contained 10 bases not matched to a gene.